This T cell receptor beta chain is drawn from a study of OX40 agonist ivuxolimab in advanced cancers. Overall study: Cohort: approximately 83% men, mean age roughly 60, aged roughly 23 to 79. The study, taken as a whole, reports: On average, a greater number of expanded clones characterised CD8+ T cells relative to CD4+.

Measured with immunoSEQ multiplex PCR; TCRdb has only the in-frame clones, and not every one. Here the sample spans 65,000 to 80,000 clones, about 90% being singletons. With respect to this clone: No antigen is known for it.

Trimming cost V 1 base and J 2 bases; bases outside gene matches: 8. The CDR3 runs 16 residues. Germline lookup yields CDR1 SGHAT and CDR2 FQNNGV. Sample: CD4+ or CD8+ T cells sorted from blood, taken in a trial of the OX40 agonist ivuxolimab. The TCR was taken from an adult with an advanced solid tumor such as melanoma, head and neck, liver or kidney cancer. V and J are TRBV11-2 and TRBJ2-7; 7 bases line up with TRBD1. CDR3: CASSLAGRGFTYEQYF. CDR3 coding DNA: TGTGCCAGCAGCTTAGCGGGCAGGGGGTTCACCTACGAGCAGTACTTC.